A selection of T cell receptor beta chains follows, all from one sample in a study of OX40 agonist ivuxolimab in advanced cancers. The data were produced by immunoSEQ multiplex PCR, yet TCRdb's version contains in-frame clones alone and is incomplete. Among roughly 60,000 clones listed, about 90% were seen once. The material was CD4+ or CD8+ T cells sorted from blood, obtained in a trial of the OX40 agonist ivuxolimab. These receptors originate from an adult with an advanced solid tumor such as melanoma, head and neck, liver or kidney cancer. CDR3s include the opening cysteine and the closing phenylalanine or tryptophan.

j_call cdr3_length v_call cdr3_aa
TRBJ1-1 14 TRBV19 CASSIPEGVTEAFF
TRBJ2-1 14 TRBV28 CASTTSGTYNEQFF
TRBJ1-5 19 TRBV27 CASSFPTGQDRYSNQPQHF
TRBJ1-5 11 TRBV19 CRVAGGQPQHF
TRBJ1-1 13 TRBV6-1 CASSMERNTEAFF
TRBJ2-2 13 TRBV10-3 CAIRREANGELFF
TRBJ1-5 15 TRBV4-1 CASSQGWVENQPQHF
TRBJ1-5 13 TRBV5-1 CASSTTSNQPQHF
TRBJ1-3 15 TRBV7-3 CASSLARAGGNTIYF
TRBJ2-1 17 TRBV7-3 CASSLRTSGSSYNEQFF
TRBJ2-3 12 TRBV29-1 CSVIMAGDTQYF
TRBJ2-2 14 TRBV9 CASTETGGPGELFF
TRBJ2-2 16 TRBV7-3 CASSLLAGANTGELFF
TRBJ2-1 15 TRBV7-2 CASSAGQLAYNEQFF
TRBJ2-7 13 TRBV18 CASSAPPTYEQYF
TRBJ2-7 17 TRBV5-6 CASSPVSGISLRYEQYF
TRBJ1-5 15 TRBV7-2 CASSFRDSSNQPQHF
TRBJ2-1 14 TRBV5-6 CASSGGGRVDEQFF